This is a list of T cell receptor beta chains from one sample in a study of T cells in Graves' hyperthyroidism and ophthalmopathy. TCRdb analysed the multiplex PCR reads with MiXCR anew, one entry per CDR3 protein. The sample records approximately 210,000 distinct CDR3 sequences, roughly a sixth being singletons. The material sequenced was blood. The receptor source for this set is a man aged 45 to 65 with Graves' hyperthyroidism. Both conserved end residues are part of each CDR3. A D gene is named only where the DNA matches it firmly. Clone size is not always given. Where it is, it says once, few, many or a class for expanded clones.

clone size	V gene	D gene	J gene	CDR3 protein	CDR3 DNA
many	TRBV24-1	TRBD1	TRBJ2-2	CATSGTGGVPGELFF	TGTGCCACCAGTGGAACAGGGGGAGTCCCCGGGGAGCTGTTTTTT
many	TRBV5-1	TRBD1	TRBJ1-1	CASSWGDRDHTEAFF	TGCGCCAGCAGCTGGGGGGACAGGGACCACACTGAAGCTTTCTTT
NA	TRBV15	NA	TRBJ1-4	CAILLRGNREKLFF	TGTGCCATCCTATTACGGGGGAACAGGGAAAAACTGTTTTTT
many	TRBV12-3/TRBV12-4	NA	TRBJ2-3	CASSTLLGGTQYF	TGTGCCAGCAGCACTCTACTGGGGGGTACGCAGTATTTT
many	TRBV3-1	TRBD1	TRBJ2-1	CASSRDRVSVEQFF	TGTGCCAGCAGCCGGGACAGGGTATCGGTTGAGCAGTTCTTC
NA	TRBV20-1	NA	TRBJ2-1	CSAWDRGVLAGGGGIF	TGCAGTGCTTGGGACAGGGGGGTGCTAGCGGGAGGTGGCGGAATCTTC
NA	TRBV29-1	TRBD2	TRBJ2-6	CSVHEWTSGSRSGGANVLTF	TGCAGCGTCCACGAGTGGACTAGCGGGAGTAGGTCCGGTGGGGCCAACGTCCTGACTTTC
once	TRBV7-2	NA	TRBJ2-2	CASSPIFSREANTGELFF	TGTGCCAGCAGCCCGATATTTTCGCGGGAAGCGAACACCGGGGAGCTGTTTTTT
many	TRBV20-1	NA	TRBJ1-1	CSARSGSLNTEAFF	TGCAGTGCAAGATCTGGTAGCCTGAACACTGAAGCTTTCTTT
many	TRBV7-2	NA	TRBJ2-5	CASSLNRQETQYF	TGTGCCAGCAGCTTAAATAGGCAAGAGACCCAGTACTTC
NA	TRBV14	NA	TRBJ2-1	CASSQGATRGLDEQFF	TGTGCCAGCAGCCAAGGCGCGACTAGGGGTTTGGATGAGCAGTTCTTC
many	TRBV28	NA	TRBJ2-1	CASSFAAYNEQFF	TGTGCCAGCAGTTTCGCAGCCTACAATGAGCAGTTCTTC
NA	TRBV9	NA	TRBJ2-5	CASSATEINYQETQYF	TGTGCCAGCAGCGCCACAGAGATTAACTACCAAGAGACCCAGTACTTC
many	TRBV5-1	NA	TRBJ2-7	CASSLGRDEQYF	TGCGCCAGCAGCTTGGGACGGGACGAGCAGTACTTC
many	TRBV28	TRBD1	TRBJ2-3	CASSAGGMETDTQYF	TGTGCCAGCAGCGCAGGGGGCATGGAAACAGATACGCAGTATTTT
many	TRBV27	TRBD2	TRBJ2-1	CASSSVLAGGSNEQFF	TGTGCCAGCAGTTCGGTATTAGCGGGAGGGAGTAATGAGCAGTTCTTC
many	TRBV20-1	NA	TRBJ2-7	CSASHLGNEQYF	TGCAGTGCTAGTCATTTGGGAAACGAGCAGTACTTC
NA	TRBV6-1	NA	TRBJ2-7	CASSEIWGPAYEQYF	TGTGCCAGCAGTGAAATCTGGGGGCCCGCCTACGAGCAGTACTTC
few	TRBV20-1	TRBD2	TRBJ2-3	CSVRDIFTASGRTDTQYF	TGCAGTGTTAGAGATATTTTTACTGCTAGCGGGAGGACAGATACGCAGTATTTT
many	TRBV28	NA	TRBJ2-3	CASRPRSAVTQYF	TGTGCCAGCAGGCCCCGCAGTGCAGTAACGCAGTATTTT
many	TRBV14	TRBD1	TRBJ2-1	CASRDPGQGVDEQFF	TGTGCCAGCAGGGATCCAGGACAGGGTGTAGATGAGCAGTTCTTC
many	TRBV3-1	TRBD2	TRBJ2-4	CASSQDLAGILLAKNIQYF	TGTGCCAGCAGCCAAGATCTAGCGGGCATATTACTAGCCAAAAACATTCAGTACTTC
many	TRBV7-2	TRBD2	TRBJ2-7	CASSLAGLAEEYEQYF	TGTGCCAGCAGCTTAGCCGGACTAGCGGAGGAGTACGAGCAGTACTTC
many	TRBV11-2	NA	TRBJ2-2	CASRAVRDGTGELFF	TGTGCCAGCAGGGCCGTGCGGGACGGCACCGGGGAGCTGTTTTTT
few	TRBV9	NA	TRBJ1-2	CASSAGTPGTYGYTF	TGTGCCAGCAGCGCCGGGACCCCCGGCACATATGGCTACACCTTC
NA	TRBV20-1	NA	TRBJ1-1	CSASGPAYTEAFF	TGCAGTGCTAGTGGGCCAGCCTACACTGAAGCTTTCTTT
many	TRBV12-3/TRBV12-4	TRBD2	TRBJ2-7	CASRPSGTSAYEQYF	TGTGCCAGCAGACCCTCCGGGACTAGCGCCTACGAGCAGTACTTC
few	TRBV15	TRBD2	TRBJ2-1	CATTGTRVDEQFF	TGTGCCACCACAGGGACTAGAGTCGATGAGCAGTTCTTC
many	TRBV11-2	NA	TRBJ2-1	CASSLGASYNEQFF	TGTGCCAGCAGCTTAGGGGCGTCCTACAATGAGCAGTTCTTC
NA	TRBV18	TRBD1	TRBJ1-5	CASSSGQGPQHF	TGTGCCAGCTCATCGGGACAGGGGCCCCAGCATTTT
NA	TRBV5-6	NA	TRBJ2-7	CASSLGDGSYEQYF	TGTGCCAGCAGCTTGGGGGACGGCTCCTACGAGCAGTACTTC
once	TRBV11-2	NA	TRBJ1-1	CASSLAGRRTEAFF	TGTGCCAGCAGCTTAGCCGGGAGGCGCACTGAAGCTTTCTTT
many	TRBV6-1	TRBD2	TRBJ2-1	CASSSLGLAGNNEQFF	TGTGCCAGCAGTTCGCTGGGACTAGCGGGAAACAATGAGCAGTTCTTC
NA	TRBV19	NA	TRBJ2-2	CASTGEGTGELFF	TGTGCCAGTACAGGGGAAGGCACCGGGGAGCTGTTTTTT
many	TRBV28	TRBD2	TRBJ2-3	CANSSASGRRTDTQYF	TGTGCCAACAGCTCCGCCAGCGGGAGGAGAACAGATACGCAGTATTTT
few	TRBV5-1	TRBD1	TRBJ2-3	CASSLLQGAPDTQYF	TGCGCCAGCAGCTTGCTCCAGGGGGCCCCAGATACGCAGTATTTT
NA	TRBV30	NA	TRBJ1-2	CAWSVVNSNYGYTF	TGTGCCTGGAGTGTAGTAAACAGCAACTATGGCTACACCTTC
few	TRBV4-1	NA	TRBJ2-7	CASSHSLGEQYF	TGCGCCAGCAGCCACTCCCTGGGAGAGCAGTACTTC
NA	TRBV2	NA	TRBJ2-1	CASRTTGAGEQFF	TGTGCCAGCAGGACAACAGGGGCGGGGGAGCAGTTCTTC
NA	TRBV10-2	NA	TRBJ2-7	CASSESGSASGLSYEQYF	TGCGCCAGCAGTGAGTCTGGCTCCGCGAGCGGGCTCTCCTACGAGCAGTACTTC
many	TRBV20-1	NA	TRBJ1-1	CSARQPNTEAFF	TGCAGTGCTAGACAGCCGAACACTGAAGCTTTCTTT
many	TRBV7-2	TRBD1	TRBJ2-7	CASSFRTGGSYEQYF	TGTGCCAGCAGCTTCAGGACAGGGGGCTCCTACGAGCAGTACTTC